The clone carrying this TCR beta chain has at least ten counts. No antigen is known for it. CDR3 length: 15 residues. Germline V gene lookup returns CDR1 SGDLS and CDR2 YYNGEE. V was trimmed by 0 bases and J by 4 bases, leaving 14 bases between them. These data originate in a study of CD8+CD57+ T cells in acquired aplastic anemia. Study as a whole: Sorted CD4+ and CD8+ cells yielded DNA averaging roughly 3.3 ug.

Profiling that covered TCR beta VDJ and CDR3 relied on genomic DNA as its template. One entry per CDR3 protein results from TCRdb running MiXCR on the reads. This table holds more than 250,000 distinct CDR3 sequences, 50% to 70% found once. Study results and limitations: The CD8+ Simpson's diversity of patients and controls was not significantly different. A set of some 28 CD8+ CDR3 sequences was shared between patients and controls, and these sequences appeared highly expressed in patients.

Sequencing input: sorted CD4+, CD8+, or CD8+CD57+ T cells (not recorded which) from PBMCs. The sequence came from a human donor with severe aplastic anemia or a healthy control (not recorded which). The rearrangement uses TRBV9 and TRBJ2-7; D possibly corresponds to TRBD2 (5 bases). Written as DNA, the CDR3 is TGTGCCAGCAGCGTAGCTAGCTCCCTCGGGTACGAGCAGTACTTC. This translates into CASSVASSLGYEQYF.